The 30 T cell receptor beta chains in this list originate from one sample, sequenced in a study. Treg sorting used a CD4+CD25+CD127-/low gate. MiXCR, run by TCRdb on the 5' RACE reads, gives a single entry per CDR3 protein. Of around 55,000 distinct CDR3 sequences listed, less than 25% were seen once; the top ten hold around 3.2%. Material: tumor-infiltrating Tregs sorted from the breast tumor. These receptors were taken from a female donor with breast cancer.

This clonotype has only a few counts. V and J are TRBV5-4 and TRBJ2-7, with TRBD1 identical over 7 bases. CDR1 is SGHNT and CDR2 is YYREEE in the germline V gene (reference sequence). J lost 3 bases, V lost 5 bases, and 8 bases had no gene match. The CDR3 spans 14 residues. The DNA of the CDR3 is TGTGCCAGCAGTTCCCCCGGGACAGTCTACGAGCAGTACTTC. The encoded protein is CASSSPGTVYEQYF.

This clonotype was seen more than once but under ten times. Written as DNA, the CDR3 is TGTGCCACCGAGGGGGGTTCTGTCGGACTAGCAACAGATACGCAGTATTTT. It codes for CATEGGSVGLATDTQYF. The chain has TRBV24-1 and TRBJ2-3; 8 bases agree with TRBD2. Germline V gene lookup returns CDR1 KGHDR and CDR2 SFDVKD. The CDR3 is 17 amino acids. The V segment lost 9 bases and the J segment 3 bases; nucleotides outside the gene matches: 16.

The chain recombines TRBV4-2 with TRBJ2-2; D remains unclear. The germline V gene has CDR1 LGHNA and CDR2 YNFKEQ. This CDR3 region has 15 residues. V lost 0 bases, J lost 4 bases, and 9 bases lay in between. DNA for the CDR3: TGTGCCAGCAGCCAAGATATGGGGTTCACCGGGGAGCTGTTTTTT. It yields the protein CASSQDMGFTGELFF.

This clonotype was recorded a few times. This chain connects TRBV6-4 to TRBJ2-1; TRBD1 matches at 11 bases. CDR3 length: 14 residues. J lost 3 bases, V lost 9 bases, and 4 bases had no gene match. The germline V gene has CDR1 MRHNA and CDR2 SNTAGT. The DNA for the CDR3 is TGTGCCAGTAGGACAGGGGGCTACTACAATGAGCAGTTCTTC. This translates into CASRTGGYYNEQFF.

This chain links TRBV5-5 with TRBJ2-7, with D possibly being TRBD2 (5 bases). The germline V gene encodes CDR1 SGHKS and CDR2 YYEKEE (reference sequence). Trimming cost V 0 bases and J 3 bases, with 13 bases left between them. The CDR3 is made up of 15 amino acids. The CDR3 loop reads CASSLVQTGSYEQYF. The CDR3 DNA reads as TGTGCCAGCAGCTTGGTGCAAACGGGAAGCTACGAGCAGTACTTC.

This clonotype occurred a few times. The chain recombines TRBV7-3 with TRBJ1-2; perhaps TRBD1 as D (6 bases). CDR3 length: 14 residues. V was shortened by 4 bases and J by 7 bases, with 16 bases between the two germline ends. Germline V gene data show CDR1 as SGHTA and CDR2 as FQGTGA. The CDR3, as DNA: TGTGCCAGCAGCTCCGCGGTGGGGGCATCTGGCTACACCTTC. Amino acid sequence: CASSSAVGASGYTF.

This clonotype has a handful of counts. This chain joins TRBV11-1 and TRBJ2-7; 10 bases agree with TRBD2. Germline V gene data show CDR1 as SGHAT and CDR2 as FQDESV (reference sequence). The CDR3 length is 16 residues. Trimming removed 5 bases from V and 13 bases from J; junction bases left unmatched: 20. CDR3 sequence (DNA): TGTGCCAGCAGCGGAGCCCTACTAGCGGGAACCGATACTCCTTACTTC. Protein sequence: CASSGALLAGTDTPYF.

The chain employs TRBV11-2 and TRBJ2-1; TRBD1 aligns across 10 bases. The CDR3 sequence is 15 residues long. Germline V gene lookup returns CDR1 SGHAT and CDR2 FQNNGV. Losses at the gene ends were 5 bases for V and 2 bases for J; bases not matched to a gene: 3. CDR3 DNA sequence: TGTGCCAGCAGCCTAGGGACAGGGGCCTACAATGAGCAGTTCTTC. It codes for CASSLGTGAYNEQFF. Using reference TRBV11-2 and TRBJ2-1 for the parts outside the CDR3, the full variable domain is EAGVAQSPRYKIIEKRQSVAFWCNPISGHATLYWYQQILGQGPKLLIQFQNNGVVDDSQLPKDRFSAERLKGVDSTLKIQPAKLEDSAVYLCASSLGTGAYNEQFFGPGTRLTVL.

This clonotype came up many times. This chain connects TRBV7-2 to TRBJ1-1, with D maybe TRBD1 (5 bases). Per germline, CDR1 SGHTA and CDR2 FQGNSA. Trimming removed 2 bases from V and 1 base from J, with 5 bases in between. This CDR3 spans 13 amino acids. Written as DNA, the CDR3 is TGTGCCAGCAGCTTAACAGGGAACACTGAAGCTTTCTTT. The encoded protein is CASSLTGNTEAFF.

The chain uses TRBV5-1 and TRBJ2-2, with D possibly being TRBD2 (5 bases). CDR3 length: 16 amino acids. V was cut by 1 base and J by 4 bases, with 14 bases left in between. The germline V gene encodes CDR1 SGHRS and CDR2 YFSETQ. The CDR3 protein is CASSLREAGGTGELFF. CDR3 coding DNA: TGCGCCAGCAGCTTGCGTGAGGCCGGAGGCACCGGGGAGCTGTTTTTT.

This clonotype was counted at least ten times. The chain employs TRBV7-8 and TRBJ2-1, with 10 positions matching TRBD2. The CDR3 is 16 residues long. Germline loops: CDR1 SGHVS, CDR2 FQNEAQ. With 1 base clipped from V and 7 bases from J, the junction kept 7 bases outside the gene matches. CDR3: CASSLGRLAGVNEQFF. The CDR3 nucleotides read TGTGCCAGCAGCTTAGGTCGGCTAGCGGGAGTAAATGAGCAGTTCTTC. Filled out from reference TRBV7-8 and TRBJ2-1, the complete variable domain reads GAGVSQSPRYKVAKRGQDVALRCDPISGHVSLFWYQQALGQGPEFLTYFQNEAQLDKSGLPSDRFFAERPEGSVSTLKIQRTQQEDSAVYLCASSLGRLAGVNEQFFGPGTRLTVL.

The V and J genes are TRBV5-8 and TRBJ1-2; D might be TRBD1 (5 bases). CDR1 is SGHTS, CDR2 YDEGEE, per germline. Trimming removed 0 bases at V and 2 bases at J, with 11 bases between. This CDR3 spans 15 amino acids. CDR3 nucleotides: TGTGCCAGCAGCTTGGGGCAGGGATGGAACTATGGCTACACCTTC. This sequence encodes CASSLGQGWNYGYTF.

This clonotype was observed at least ten times. The chain carries TRBV5-1 and TRBJ2-1; perhaps TRBD2 as D (6 bases). The germline V gene has CDR1 SGHRS and CDR2 YFSETQ. CDR3 length: 12 residues. The V end lost 0 bases, the J end lost 13 bases, and 11 bases lay between the germline ends. The chain's CDR3 is CASSLAAGPQFF. In nucleotides, the CDR3 is TGCGCCAGCAGCTTGGCCGCGGGGCCCCAGTTCTTC.

This clonotype came up many times. This chain uses TRBV10-3 with TRBJ1-2; 10 bases are a match to TRBD1. The trim removed 0 bases at V and 8 bases at J, leaving 6 bases unmatched. The CDR3 runs 15 residues. Germline V gene lookup returns CDR1 ENHRY and CDR2 SYGVKD. This CDR3 reads CAISESGDRGEGYTF. CDR3 DNA: TGTGCCATCAGTGAGTCGGGGGACAGGGGTGAAGGCTACACCTTC.

The chain uses TRBV7-2 and TRBJ2-3, with D possibly being TRBD2 (5 bases). Trimming pared 2 bases from V and 0 bases from J, leaving 6 bases between. The germline CDR1 and CDR2 sequences are SGHTA and FQGNSA. This CDR3 has 14 residues. CDR3 in amino acids: CASSLRDSTDTQYF. In nucleotides, the CDR3 is TGTGCCAGCAGCTTACGGGATAGCACAGATACGCAGTATTTT. Together with reference TRBV7-2 and TRBJ2-3, the CDR3 gives the full variable domain: GAGVSQSPSNKVTEKGKDVELRCDPISGHTALYWYRQSLGQGLEFLIYFQGNSAPDKSGLPSDRFSAERTGGSVSTLTIQRTQQEDSAVYLCASSLRDSTDTQYFGPGTRLTVL.

V and J are TRBV28 and TRBJ1-6; 7 bases are a match to TRBD1. V was pared by 3 bases and J by 9 bases, with 5 bases of the junction left unmatched. The CDR3 is 14 residues long. Looked up from germline, CDR1 is MDHEN and CDR2 is SYDVKM. The CDR3 spells CASSFGTDSSPLHF. The CDR3 coding sequence is TGTGCCAGCAGTTTCGGGACAGACAGTTCACCCCTCCACTTT. Based on the CDR3 plus reference TRBV28 and TRBJ1-6, the full variable domain is DVKVTQSSRYLVKRTGEKVFLECVQDMDHENMFWYRQDPGLGLRLIYFSYDVKMKEKGDIPEGYSVSREKKERFSLILESASTNQTSMYLCASSFGTDSSPLHFGNGTRLTVT.

This clonotype occurred a few times. The chain is built from TRBV29-1 and TRBJ2-2, with TRBD1 matching 9 bases. There are 14 residues in the CDR3. Germline loops: CDR1 SQVTM, CDR2 ANQGSEA. Trimming took 7 bases from V and 2 from J; bases not matched to a gene: 5. For the CDR3, the DNA is TGCAGCGGCCAGACAGGGGGAAACACCGGGGAGCTGTTTTTT. It specifies CSGQTGGNTGELFF.

This clonotype was seen ten or more times. The chain uses TRBV11-2 and TRBJ2-1, with 13 bases matching TRBD2. The CDR3 has 16 amino acids. CDR1 SGHAT and CDR2 FQNNGV come from the germline V gene. V shed 4 bases, J shed 6 bases, and the junction held 6 bases outside the gene matches. CDR3 amino acids: CASSSPTSGRINEQFF. As DNA, the CDR3 is TGTGCCAGCAGCTCGCCGACTAGCGGGAGGATCAATGAGCAGTTCTTC. Based on the CDR3 plus reference TRBV11-2 and TRBJ2-1, the full variable domain is EAGVAQSPRYKIIEKRQSVAFWCNPISGHATLYWYQQILGQGPKLLIQFQNNGVVDDSQLPKDRFSAERLKGVDSTLKIQPAKLEDSAVYLCASSSPTSGRINEQFFGPGTRLTVL.

In regard to this clonotype: Being one base from a much bigger clone, this may be a read error. The chain employs TRBV28 and TRBJ2-7; D call uncertain. Germline CDR1 MDHEN, CDR2 SYDVKM. The CDR3 is made up of 12 amino acids. V lost 7 bases, J lost 2 bases, and 9 bases lay in between. In DNA, the CDR3 is TGTGCCAGCAAAGGCAGTACCTACGAGCAGTACTTC. Protein sequence: CASKGSTYEQYF. Combining the CDR3 with reference TRBV28 and TRBJ2-7 gives the whole variable domain DVKVTQSSRYLVKRTGEKVFLECVQDMDHENMFWYRQDPGLGLRLIYFSYDVKMKEKGDIPEGYSVSREKKERFSLILESASTNQTSMYLCASKGSTYEQYFGPGTRLTVT.

This clonotype occurred a few times. V and J are TRBV29-1 and TRBJ2-7; 11 bases are shared with TRBD2. The CDR3 covers 13 residues. The trim removed 6 bases at V and 3 bases at J, leaving 4 bases unmatched. Germline assignment: CDR1 SQVTM and CDR2 ANQGSEA. CDR3 in DNA: TGCAGCGTGACTAGCGGGACCTACTACGAGCAGTACTTC. Its translation: CSVTSGTYYEQYF.

This clonotype was observed many times. The rearrangement uses TRBV10-3 and TRBJ2-5; D is unclear. CDR1 ENHRY and CDR2 SYGVKD come from the germline V gene. The germline V and J ends were trimmed by 0 bases and 10 bases, with 9 bases remaining between them. The CDR3 length is 12 residues. CDR3 region: CAISESPKIQYF. In nucleotides, the CDR3 is TGTGCCATCAGTGAGTCCCCCAAGATCCAGTACTTC.

This clonotype has just a few counts. A read error may explain this, as a much larger clone is one base away. The rearrangement joins TRBV4-1 to TRBJ1-4; D perhaps matches TRBD1 (6 bases). Germline V gene lookup returns CDR1 MGHRA and CDR2 YSYEKL. V lost 0 bases, J lost 2 bases, and 10 bases lay in between. The CDR3 loop spans 16 amino acids. This CDR3 is CASSQDGGRTNEKLFF. The CDR3 coding sequence is TGCGCCAGCAGCCAAGACGGGGGGCGGACTAATGAAAAACTGTTTTTT.

The table lists this clonotype with a few counts. V usage is TRBV15 and J usage is TRBJ2-7, with D perhaps matching TRBD1 or TRBD2 (5 bases each). Germline lookup yields CDR1 LNHNV and CDR2 YYDKDF (reference sequence). The CDR3 runs to 14 residues. Trimming removed 0 bases at V and 4 bases at J, with 10 bases between. CDR3 loop: CATSRERGSYEQYF. The CDR3 nucleotides read TGTGCCACCAGCAGAGAGAGGGGCTCTTACGAGCAGTACTTC.

Worth noting for this clonotype: A much larger clone lies one base from this, so it may be a read error. V usage is TRBV10-3 and J usage is TRBJ2-3; D tentatively fits TRBD1 or TRBD2 (5 bases each). CDR3 length: 14 amino acids. Germline V gene sequence: CDR1 ENHRY, CDR2 SYGVKD. The CDR3 spells CVITGTGSTDTQYF. The CDR3 DNA sequence: TGTGTCATTACCGGGACGGGAAGCACAGATACGCAGTATTTT.

In its sample, this clonotype was seen many times. The chain couples TRBV10-3 to TRBJ2-5; D unresolved. The CDR3 runs 13 residues. CDR1 is ENHRY and CDR2 is SYGVKD in the germline V gene. Trimming removed 7 bases from V and 3 bases from J, with 12 bases in between. This CDR3 reads CAITPDGEETQYF. The CDR3 DNA is TGTGCCATCACCCCCGACGGTGAAGAGACCCAGTACTTC.

This clonotype has more than one count but fewer than ten. The chain recombines TRBV2 with TRBJ2-2, with TRBD1 matching 9 bases. Germline lookup yields CDR1 SNHLY and CDR2 FYNNEI. The CDR3 has 16 amino acids. V was pared by 7 bases and J by 0 bases, with 6 bases of the junction left unmatched. DNA of the CDR3: TGTGCCAGCATGGTACAGGGGGCTACGAACACCGGGGAGCTGTTTTTT. Encoded protein: CASMVQGATNTGELFF.

This sequence joins TRBV7-2 and TRBJ2-5; 11 bases map to TRBD2. Germline V CDR1 and CDR2: SGHTA, FQGNSA. CDR3 length: 15 residues. Losses at the gene ends were 5 bases for V and 1 base for J; bases not matched to a gene: 3. This chain's CDR3 is CASSLGTSGQETQYF. CDR3 bases: TGTGCCAGCAGCCTCGGGACTAGCGGCCAAGAGACCCAGTACTTC.

This chain connects TRBV20-1 to TRBJ2-1; TRBD2 aligns across 8 bases. Germline V lookup: CDR1 DFQATT, CDR2 SNEGSKA (reference sequence). V was clipped by 5 bases and J by 4 bases; unmatched bases: 10. The CDR3 consists of 15 residues. The CDR3 region is CSASPLAENYNEQFF. The CDR3 bases are TGCAGTGCTTCACCACTAGCGGAGAATTACAATGAGCAGTTCTTC.

Remarks on this clonotype: Being one base from a much bigger clone, this may be a read error. In DNA, the CDR3 is TGCACCAGCAGCTTTAACGGGGCAGAAGAGACCCAGTACTTC. Amino acids: CTSSFNGAEETQYF. The chain combines TRBV5-1 with TRBJ2-5; D tentatively fits TRBD1 or TRBD2 (5 bases each). The CDR3 length is 14 residues. The germline V gene has CDR1 SGHRS and CDR2 YFSETQ.

This clonotype occurred a few times. V usage is TRBV28 and J usage is TRBJ2-7, with 11 bases lining up with TRBD2. This CDR3 contains 14 residues. V gave up 5 bases and J gave up 3 bases; unmatched junction bases: 3. Germline V gene data show CDR1 as MDHEN and CDR2 as SYDVKM. The DNA for the CDR3 is TGTGCCAGCAGTGTAACTAGCGGGGGCTACGAGCAGTACTTC. Its protein is CASSVTSGGYEQYF.